This T cell receptor beta chain was recorded in a study of blood T cell repertoires in COVID-19. Study in general: T cells, B-cell-depleted T cells, or PBMCs provided the cDNA or gDNA that served as material.

CDR1 and CDR2 (germline): SGHVS, FQNEAQ. CDR3 size: 16 residues. Trimming left V 4 bases short and J 3 bases short, with 18 bases between. This table comes from immunoSEQ multiplex PCR, and its TCRdb copy is limited to in-frame clones, with some not included. The sample has about 380,000 clones; 70% to 90% are singletons. The clonotype comes from a man between 40 and 49 years old with acute or convalescent COVID-19. V and J are TRBV7-8 and TRBJ1-1, with D perhaps TRBD1 (5 bases). Material for sequencing was peripheral blood. In nucleotides, the CDR3 is TGTGCCAGCAGCTCAAGACGGGCAGGGAAGGACACTGAAGCTTTCTTT. Translation: CASSSRRAGKDTEAFF.